Presented here are 3 T cell receptor beta chains from one specimen sequenced in a study of CD8 T cells in Susac syndrome (dated by TCRdb to between 2019 and 2020). Library prep was done by the immunoSEQ multiplex PCR assay. RNA was extracted using the RNeasy kit, and roughly 0.5 to 1 ug of the RNA was reverse transcribed with random hexamers. TCRdb took the public reads, trimmed them with fastp at Q25, ran MiXCR for clone calling and kept in-frame beta chains. Each entry is one CDR3 protein sequence, shown with its most common DNA and genes. Present in this sample are 150,000 to 200,000 distinct CDR3 sequences, approximately 95% of which were seen just once. 0.15% to 0.2% of the sample comes from the top ten. The sequencing input was CD8+ T cells from PBMCs. Receptor source: a human donor with multiple sclerosis.

The rearrangement links TRBV12-3 or TRBV12-4 to TRBJ2-1; TRBD2 agrees at 9 bases. V gave up 4 bases and J gave up 3 bases; unmatched junction bases: 4. The CDR3 is 15 residues long. DNA of the CDR3: TGTGCCAGCAGTTGGGTTAGCGGGAGCTACAATGAGCAGTTCTTC. Its translation is CASSWVSGSYNEQFF.

CDR3 sequence reads: CAWDSPGQNYEQYF. The CDR3 nucleotides are TGTGCCTGGGACTCCCCGGGACAAAACTACGAGCAGTACTTC. The chain recombines TRBV30 with TRBJ2-7; possibly TRBD1 for D (6 bases). This CDR3 is 14 amino acids long. The germline V gene has CDR1 GTSNPN and CDR2 SVGIG (reference sequence). The V end lost 5 bases, the J end lost 3 bases, and 17 bases lay between the germline ends.

The chain links TRBV27 to TRBJ1-6, with D maybe TRBD1 (5 bases). Trimming pared 6 bases from V and 7 bases from J, leaving 13 bases between. Germline CDR1 is MNHEY and CDR2 is SMNVEV (reference sequence). CDR3 length: 14 residues. DNA of the CDR3: TGTGCCAGCAGGCAGACCGGACAAAATTCACCCCTCCACTTT. Translating gives CASRQTGQNSPLHF.